This TCR beta chain was recorded in a study of blood T cell repertoires in COVID-19. Study context: Some COVID-19 samples were acute and others convalescent; all came from the United States, Italy and Spain. From T cells, B-cell-depleted T cells, or PBMCs came the material, which was cDNA or gDNA.

CDR1 and CDR2 (germline): GTSNPN, SVGIG (reference sequence). V trimming: 3 bases; J trimming: 4 bases; junction bases outside the gene matches: 7. The CDR3 length is 14 residues. Authors' processing steps: Reference gene primer amplification gave nucleated cell count estimates. The table came from immunoSEQ multiplex PCR; TCRdb's copy has only in-frame clones and leaves some out. The DNA gave D and trimming, while V, J and clone size come from that table. This sample has about 110,000 clones; 82% occur once, and the top ten carry roughly 8.2%. The clonotype comes from a man in his 70s with acute or convalescent COVID-19. Sequencing used peripheral blood. The rearrangement joins TRBV30 to TRBJ2-5; 8 positions agree with TRBD2. The CDR3 here is CAWSPTAGGETQYF. CDR3 nucleotide sequence: TGTGCCTGGAGCCCCACCGCGGGAGGAGAGACCCAGTACTTC.